A selection of T cell receptor beta chains follows, all from one sample in a study of blood T cell repertoires in COVID-19. TCRdb's copy holds only in-frame clones and misses some; the assay was immunoSEQ multiplex PCR. The data show roughly 400,000 clones, with around 87% seen just once and under 3% held by the top ten. Sequencing was done on a sample of peripheral blood. Receptors originate from a woman aged 55 to 70 with COVID-19, enrolled during active disease. CDR3s include the opening cysteine and the closing phenylalanine or tryptophan. Each record gives: D gene, V gene, J gene, CDR3 length, clone size, CDR3 protein, CDR3 DNA. A D gene is named only where the DNA matches it firmly. Where a row states a size, it is once, few, many or the class of an expanded clone; other rows omit it.

D gene: TRBD1
V gene: TRBV6-1
J gene: TRBJ1-6
CDR3 length: 14
clone size: -
CDR3 protein: CASSETGGSSPLHF
CDR3 DNA: TGTGCCAGCAGTGAAACAGGGGGAAGCTCACCCCTCCACTTT

D gene: -
V gene: TRBV6-5
J gene: TRBJ2-7
CDR3 length: 13
clone size: -
CDR3 protein: CAGSGTPSTEQYF
CDR3 DNA: TGTGCCGGGAGCGGGACACCTTCGACTGAGCAGTACTTC

D gene: TRBD1
V gene: TRBV2
J gene: TRBJ1-5
CDR3 length: 15
clone size: -
CDR3 protein: CASRRGQTGNQPQHF
CDR3 DNA: TGTGCCAGCAGACGGGGACAGACGGGCAATCAGCCCCAGCATTTT

D gene: TRBD1
V gene: TRBV7-9
J gene: TRBJ2-1
CDR3 length: 16
clone size: -
CDR3 protein: CASSPLDRGTSNEQFF
CDR3 DNA: TGTGCCAGCAGCCCACTGGACAGGGGTACTAGCAATGAGCAGTTCTTC

D gene: -
V gene: TRBV25-1
J gene: TRBJ1-6
CDR3 length: 15
clone size: -
CDR3 protein: CASSEISRLDSPLHF
CDR3 DNA: TGTGCCAGCAGTGAAATCTCCAGGCTTGACTCACCCCTCCACTTT

D gene: -
V gene: TRBV7-6
J gene: TRBJ2-7
CDR3 length: 13
clone size: -
CDR3 protein: CASSLDRHYEQYF
CDR3 DNA: TGTGCCAGCAGCCTGGACAGACACTACGAGCAGTACTTC

D gene: TRBD1
V gene: TRBV6-5
J gene: TRBJ1-5
CDR3 length: 15
clone size: -
CDR3 protein: CASSSTGGAGQPQHF
CDR3 DNA: TGTGCCAGCAGTTCGACAGGGGGCGCAGGTCAGCCCCAGCATTTT

D gene: -
V gene: TRBV29-1
J gene: TRBJ1-2
CDR3 length: 9
clone size: once
CDR3 protein: CSVEETVTF
CDR3 DNA: TGCAGCGTTGAAGAGACAGTTACCTTC

D gene: TRBD2
V gene: TRBV28
J gene: TRBJ2-7
CDR3 length: 15
clone size: -
CDR3 protein: CASLSGGSEAYEQYF
CDR3 DNA: TGTGCCAGCCTCTCGGGGGGTTCGGAAGCCTACGAGCAGTACTTC

D gene: -
V gene: TRBV19
J gene: TRBJ1-2
CDR3 length: 14
clone size: -
CDR3 protein: CASNYRNANYGYTF
CDR3 DNA: TGTGCCAGTAACTACAGGAACGCTAACTATGGCTACACCTTC

D gene: -
V gene: TRBV5-1
J gene: TRBJ1-2
CDR3 length: 12
clone size: once
CDR3 protein: CASGGTNYGYTF
CDR3 DNA: TGCGCCAGCGGGGGGACCAACTATGGCTACACCTTC

D gene: TRBD1
V gene: TRBV6-5
J gene: TRBJ1-2
CDR3 length: 15
clone size: -
CDR3 protein: CASSYETQGSYGYTF
CDR3 DNA: TGTGCCAGCAGTTACGAAACACAGGGGTCCTATGGCTACACCTTC

D gene: -
V gene: TRBV7-3
J gene: TRBJ2-2
CDR3 length: 15
clone size: -
CDR3 protein: CASSSVARNTGELFF
CDR3 DNA: TGTGCCAGCAGCTCTGTAGCGAGGAACACCGGGGAGCTGTTTTTT

D gene: -
V gene: TRBV19
J gene: TRBJ2-3
CDR3 length: 18
clone size: once
CDR3 protein: CASSIVGGGRGSTDTQYF
CDR3 DNA: TGTGCCAGTAGTATAGTAGGAGGGGGCAGGGGGTCCACAGATACGCAGTATTTT

D gene: TRBD1
V gene: TRBV14
J gene: TRBJ2-7
CDR3 length: 15
clone size: -
CDR3 protein: CASSRRQGPSYEQYF
CDR3 DNA: TGTGCCAGCAGCCGTAGACAGGGGCCCTCCTACGAGCAGTACTTC

D gene: -
V gene: TRBV5-1
J gene: TRBJ2-1
CDR3 length: 14
clone size: -
CDR3 protein: CASSLGGLHNEQFF
CDR3 DNA: TGCGCCAGCAGCTTGGGGGGACTTCACAATGAGCAGTTCTTC

D gene: -
V gene: TRBV5-1
J gene: TRBJ1-1
CDR3 length: 15
clone size: -
CDR3 protein: CASSGPRGSNTEAFF
CDR3 DNA: TGCGCCAGCAGCGGGCCCAGAGGGTCAAACACTGAAGCTTTCTTT

D gene: TRBD1
V gene: TRBV4-1
J gene: TRBJ2-1
CDR3 length: 15
clone size: -
CDR3 protein: CASSPTDRAVNEQFF
CDR3 DNA: TGCGCCAGCAGTCCAACAGACAGGGCGGTCAATGAGCAGTTCTTC

D gene: TRBD2
V gene: TRBV27
J gene: TRBJ2-2
CDR3 length: 18
clone size: few
CDR3 protein: CASSLRTSGGTPPGELFF
CDR3 DNA: TGTGCCAGCAGTCTCCGGACTAGCGGGGGGACCCCTCCCGGGGAGCTGTTTTTT

D gene: -
V gene: TRBV5-1
J gene: TRBJ2-5
CDR3 length: 14
clone size: -
CDR3 protein: CASSPEASVKTQYF
CDR3 DNA: TGCGCCAGCAGCCCCGAAGCTTCTGTGAAGACCCAGTACTTC

D gene: -
V gene: TRBV19
J gene: TRBJ2-7
CDR3 length: 15
clone size: -
CDR3 protein: CASTLKQGNSYEQYF
CDR3 DNA: TGTGCCAGTACTTTAAAACAGGGAAATTCCTACGAGCAGTACTTC

D gene: TRBD1
V gene: TRBV5-1
J gene: TRBJ1-1
CDR3 length: 15
clone size: -
CDR3 protein: CASHGRTGMNTEAFF
CDR3 DNA: TGCGCCTCACATGGGAGGACAGGGATGAACACTGAAGCTTTCTTT

D gene: TRBD1
V gene: TRBV18
J gene: TRBJ1-1
CDR3 length: 14
clone size: -
CDR3 protein: CASSPTDRDWEAFF
CDR3 DNA: TGTGCCAGCTCACCGACGGACAGGGATTGGGAAGCTTTCTTT

D gene: -
V gene: TRBV10-1
J gene: TRBJ2-2
CDR3 length: 16
clone size: -
CDR3 protein: CASSSGVAGNTGELFF
CDR3 DNA: TGCGCCAGCAGCTCGGGGGTGGCGGGGAACACCGGGGAGCTGTTTTTT

D gene: -
V gene: TRBV19
J gene: TRBJ1-5
CDR3 length: 14
clone size: -
CDR3 protein: CASSIGGFQQPQHF
CDR3 DNA: TGTGCCAGTAGTATAGGAGGGTTCCAACAGCCCCAGCATTTT

D gene: -
V gene: TRBV29-1
J gene: TRBJ1-1
CDR3 length: 15
clone size: -
CDR3 protein: CSVVPGLGKNTEAFF
CDR3 DNA: TGCAGCGTTGTACCCGGCCTAGGAAAGAACACTGAAGCTTTCTTT

D gene: TRBD1
V gene: TRBV25-1
J gene: TRBJ1-2
CDR3 length: 14
clone size: -
CDR3 protein: CASSERDRTRGYTF
CDR3 DNA: TGTGCCAGCAGTGAACGGGACAGAACTAGAGGCTACACCTTC

D gene: TRBD1
V gene: TRBV11-2
J gene: TRBJ1-1
CDR3 length: 14
clone size: -
CDR3 protein: CASSKTTGGVEAFF
CDR3 DNA: TGTGCCAGCAGCAAGACGACAGGGGGCGTCGAAGCTTTCTTT

D gene: TRBD1
V gene: TRBV5-1
J gene: TRBJ1-2
CDR3 length: 18
clone size: -
CDR3 protein: CASSLGGGGTGANYGYTF
CDR3 DNA: TGCGCCAGCAGCTTGGGCGGCGGAGGGACAGGAGCTAACTATGGCTACACCTTC

D gene: -
V gene: TRBV30
J gene: TRBJ1-3
CDR3 length: 12
clone size: -
CDR3 protein: CACVYSGNTIYF
CDR3 DNA: TGTGCCTGTGTATACTCTGGAAACACCATATATTTT

D gene: TRBD1
V gene: TRBV4-2
J gene: TRBJ1-6
CDR3 length: 16
clone size: -
CDR3 protein: CASSQGTGQGYSPLHF
CDR3 DNA: TGTGCCAGCAGCCAAGGGACGGGACAGGGGTATTCACCCCTCCACTTT

D gene: TRBD2
V gene: TRBV5-6
J gene: TRBJ2-5
CDR3 length: 16
clone size: -
CDR3 protein: CASSSRASGGRETQYF
CDR3 DNA: TGTGCCAGCAGCTCCCGGGCTAGCGGGGGGAGAGAGACCCAGTACTTC

D gene: -
V gene: TRBV6-5
J gene: TRBJ1-2
CDR3 length: 13
clone size: -
CDR3 protein: CASSLPGDYGYTF
CDR3 DNA: TGTGCCAGCAGCCTACCGGGGGACTATGGCTACACCTTC

D gene: TRBD2
V gene: TRBV4-1
J gene: TRBJ2-4
CDR3 length: 20
clone size: -
CDR3 protein: CASSQGGTSGGHTAKNIQYF
CDR3 DNA: TGCGCCAGCAGCCAAGGAGGGACTAGCGGGGGCCATACAGCCAAAAACATTCAGTACTTC

D gene: -
V gene: TRBV24-1
J gene: TRBJ2-3
CDR3 length: 16
clone size: -
CDR3 protein: CATSDLRGRGSDTQYF
CDR3 DNA: TGTGCCACCAGTGATTTGCGGGGCAGGGGCTCAGATACGCAGTATTTT

D gene: TRBD1
V gene: TRBV6-5
J gene: TRBJ1-2
CDR3 length: 14
clone size: -
CDR3 protein: CASTRQGLGYGYTF
CDR3 DNA: TGTGCCAGCACACGACAGGGTTTGGGATATGGCTACACCTTC

D gene: -
V gene: TRBV2
J gene: TRBJ1-2
CDR3 length: 13
clone size: -
CDR3 protein: CAGRAGVNYGYTF
CDR3 DNA: TGTGCCGGACGAGCGGGGGTTAACTATGGCTACACCTTC

D gene: -
V gene: TRBV12-3/TRBV12-4
J gene: TRBJ1-6
CDR3 length: 13
clone size: -
CDR3 protein: CASSRTANSPLHF
CDR3 DNA: TGTGCCAGCAGTAGGACAGCGAATTCACCCCTCCACTTT

D gene: -
V gene: TRBV2
J gene: TRBJ2-7
CDR3 length: 12
clone size: once
CDR3 protein: CASTAGAYEQYF
CDR3 DNA: TGTGCCAGCACGGCAGGGGCCTACGAGCAGTACTTC

D gene: TRBD1
V gene: TRBV6-5
J gene: TRBJ1-1
CDR3 length: 14
clone size: -
CDR3 protein: CASRTGTGNTEAFF
CDR3 DNA: TGTGCCAGCAGGACCGGGACAGGGAACACTGAAGCTTTCTTT

D gene: TRBD1
V gene: TRBV6-5
J gene: TRBJ2-7
CDR3 length: 14
clone size: -
CDR3 protein: CASAPGQGSYEQYF
CDR3 DNA: TGTGCCAGCGCCCCGGGACAGGGATCCTACGAGCAGTACTTC

D gene: TRBD1
V gene: TRBV6-5
J gene: TRBJ2-7
CDR3 length: 13
clone size: once
CDR3 protein: CASSFDRGKEQYF
CDR3 DNA: TGTGCCAGCAGTTTCGACAGGGGTAAGGAGCAGTACTTC

D gene: -
V gene: TRBV14
J gene: TRBJ1-1
CDR3 length: 18
clone size: -
CDR3 protein: CASSQSRGGRARNTEAFF
CDR3 DNA: TGTGCCAGCAGCCAAAGTAGGGGGGGGCGGGCCCGGAACACTGAAGCTTTCTTT

D gene: TRBD2
V gene: TRBV4-1
J gene: TRBJ2-1
CDR3 length: 18
clone size: -
CDR3 protein: CASSQEIAGGPSYNEQFF
CDR3 DNA: TGCGCCAGCAGCCAAGAAATAGCGGGGGGGCCTAGCTACAATGAGCAGTTCTTC

D gene: -
V gene: TRBV10-1
J gene: TRBJ1-1
CDR3 length: 16
clone size: few
CDR3 protein: CASSEQDHLEYTEAFF
CDR3 DNA: TGCGCCAGCAGTGAGCAAGACCACTTGGAGTACACTGAAGCTTTCTTT

D gene: TRBD1
V gene: TRBV6-6
J gene: TRBJ1-5
CDR3 length: 14
clone size: -
CDR3 protein: CASRGTGGNQPQHF
CDR3 DNA: TGTGCCAGCAGAGGGACAGGGGGTAATCAGCCCCAGCATTTT